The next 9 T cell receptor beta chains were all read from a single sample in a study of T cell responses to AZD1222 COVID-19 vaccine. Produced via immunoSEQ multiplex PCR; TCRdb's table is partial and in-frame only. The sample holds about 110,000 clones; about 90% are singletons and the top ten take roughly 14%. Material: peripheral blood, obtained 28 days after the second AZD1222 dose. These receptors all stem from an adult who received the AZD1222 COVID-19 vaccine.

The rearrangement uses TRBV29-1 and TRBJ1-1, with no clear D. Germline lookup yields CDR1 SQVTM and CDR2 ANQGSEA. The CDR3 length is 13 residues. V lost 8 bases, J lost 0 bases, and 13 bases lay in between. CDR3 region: CSLNRGVNTEAFF. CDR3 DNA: TGCAGCCTCAACCGCGGCGTGAACACTGAAGCTTTCTTT.

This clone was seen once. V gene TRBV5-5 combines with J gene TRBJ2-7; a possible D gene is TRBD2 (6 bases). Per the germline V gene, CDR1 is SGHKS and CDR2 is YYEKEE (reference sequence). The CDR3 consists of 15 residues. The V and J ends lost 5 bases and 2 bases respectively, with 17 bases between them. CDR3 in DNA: TGTGCCAGCAGTCCGACCCTAGCGACCACCTACGAGCAGTACTTC. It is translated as CASSPTLATTYEQYF. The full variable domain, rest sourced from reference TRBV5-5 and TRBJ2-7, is DAGVTQSPTHLIKTRGQQVTLRCSPISGHKSVSWYQQVLGQGPQFIFQYYEKEERGRGNFPDRFSARQFPNYSSELNVNALLLGDSALYLCASSPTLATTYEQYFGPGTRLTVT.

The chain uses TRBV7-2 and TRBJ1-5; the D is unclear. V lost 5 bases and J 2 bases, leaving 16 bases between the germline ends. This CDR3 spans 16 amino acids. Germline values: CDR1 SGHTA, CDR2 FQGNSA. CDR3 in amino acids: CASSPGPPLGNQPQHF. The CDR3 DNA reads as TGTGCCAGCAGCCCCGGCCCCCCCCTGGGCAATCAGCCCCAGCATTTT. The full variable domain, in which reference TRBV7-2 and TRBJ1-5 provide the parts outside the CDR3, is GAGVSQSPSNKVTEKGKDVELRCDPISGHTALYWYRQSLGQGLEFLIYFQGNSAPDKSGLPSDRFSAERTGGSVSTLTIQRTQQEDSAVYLCASSPGPPLGNQPQHFGDGTRLSIL.

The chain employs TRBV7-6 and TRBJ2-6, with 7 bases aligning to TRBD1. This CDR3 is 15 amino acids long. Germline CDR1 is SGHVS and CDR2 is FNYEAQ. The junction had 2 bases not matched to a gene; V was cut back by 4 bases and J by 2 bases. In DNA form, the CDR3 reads TGTGCCAGCAGCTCCGACAGGGCTGGGGCCAACGTCCTGACTTTC. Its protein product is CASSSDRAGANVLTF. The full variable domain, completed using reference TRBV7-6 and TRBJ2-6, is GAGVSQSPRYKVTKRGQDVALRCDPISGHVSLYWYRQALGQGPEFLTYFNYEAQQDKSGLPNDRFSAERPEGSISTLTIQRTEQRDSAMYRCASSSDRAGANVLTFGAGSRLTVL.

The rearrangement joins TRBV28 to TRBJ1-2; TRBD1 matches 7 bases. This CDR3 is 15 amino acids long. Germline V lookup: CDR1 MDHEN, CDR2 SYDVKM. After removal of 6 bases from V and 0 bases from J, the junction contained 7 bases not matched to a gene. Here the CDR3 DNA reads TGTGCCAGCAGCGGAGGCGGGACAGCTAACTATGGCTACACCTTC. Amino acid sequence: CASSGGGTANYGYTF.

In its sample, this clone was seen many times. The CDR3 loop is CASSYKTEITYEQYF. The CDR3 DNA sequence: TGTGCCAGCAGTTATAAGACAGAAATCACCTACGAGCAGTACTTC. The genes are TRBV11-3 and TRBJ2-7; maybe TRBD1 (5 bases). The CDR3 has 15 amino acids. In germline, CDR1 is SGHNT, CDR2 YENEEA. Trimming pared 6 bases from V and 2 bases from J, leaving 17 bases between.

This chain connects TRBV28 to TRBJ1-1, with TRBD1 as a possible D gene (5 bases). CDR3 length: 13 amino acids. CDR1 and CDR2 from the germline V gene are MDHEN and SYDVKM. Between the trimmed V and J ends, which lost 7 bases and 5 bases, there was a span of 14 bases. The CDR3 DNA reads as TGTGCCAGCACCCGACAGATCGATACTGAAGCTTTCTTT. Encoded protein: CASTRQIDTEAFF.

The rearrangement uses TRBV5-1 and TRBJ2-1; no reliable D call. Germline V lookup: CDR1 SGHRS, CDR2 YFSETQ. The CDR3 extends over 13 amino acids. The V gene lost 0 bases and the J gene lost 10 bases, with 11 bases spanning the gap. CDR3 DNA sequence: TGCGCCAGCAGCTTGGGGGTGGCCGGGGAGCAGTTCTTC. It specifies CASSLGVAGEQFF.

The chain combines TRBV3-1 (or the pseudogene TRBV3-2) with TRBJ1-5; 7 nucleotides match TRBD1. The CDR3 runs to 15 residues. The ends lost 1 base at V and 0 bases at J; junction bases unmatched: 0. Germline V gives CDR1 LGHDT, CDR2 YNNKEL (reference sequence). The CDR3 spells CASSQGQGSNQPQHF. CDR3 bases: TGTGCCAGCAGCCAAGGACAGGGTAGCAATCAGCCCCAGCATTTT.